The 13 T cell receptor beta chains listed next were all sequenced from one sample in a study of CD8+ T cells in alopecia areata. Following RNA extraction, reverse transcription yielded cDNA that acted as the sequencing template. The table came from immunoSEQ multiplex PCR; TCRdb's copy has only in-frame clones and leaves some out. The sample comprises about 150,000 clones, approximately 45% of which are singletons, and approximately 6.8% rests with the top ten. Sequences were obtained from CD4+ T cells sorted from blood. These receptors all come from a human donor with alopecia areata.

The chain links TRBV28 to TRBJ2-7, with a tentative D call TRBD1 (5 bases). This CDR3 spans 13 amino acids. In germline, CDR1 is MDHEN, CDR2 SYDVKM. V gave up 8 bases and J gave up 3 bases, with 14 bases separating them. The CDR3 loop reads CASGAGQGYEQYF. DNA of the CDR3: TGTGCCAGCGGGGCAGGCCAGGGCTACGAGCAGTACTTC.

This clone was detected ten times or more. The gene calls are TRBV5-1 and TRBJ2-2; D is possibly TRBD1 (6 bases). The CDR3 totals 15 residues. Germline V gene data show CDR1 as SGHRS and CDR2 as YFSETQ. The V and J ends lost 4 bases and 0 bases respectively, with 10 bases between them. The CDR3 here is CASSVGQANTGELFF. The CDR3 DNA sequence: TGCGCCAGCAGCGTGGGACAAGCGAACACCGGGGAGCTGTTTTTT.

Only one count was recorded for this clone. The chain couples TRBV5-1 to TRBJ1-5; TRBD1 matches 7 bases. Germline loops: CDR1 SGHRS, CDR2 YFSETQ. The CDR3 extends over 14 amino acids. The V gene end was trimmed by 3 bases and the J gene end by 4 bases; junction bases not matched to a gene: 4. The CDR3 DNA reads as TGCGCCAGCAGCTCGGGACAGTTTAATCAGCCCCAGCATTTT. Amino acid sequence: CASSSGQFNQPQHF.

The genes are TRBV6-1 and TRBJ2-5; the D is unclear. This CDR3 contains 13 residues. The germline V gene encodes CDR1 MNHNS and CDR2 SASEGT. Trimming removed 5 bases at V and 7 bases at J, with 14 bases between. CDR3: CASSPLMQSTQYF. CDR3 nucleotide sequence: TGTGCCAGCAGTCCCCTTATGCAGTCGACCCAGTACTTC.

The chain combines TRBV7-9 with TRBJ2-7; no firm D call. There are 11 residues in the CDR3. Germline CDR1 is SEHNR and CDR2 is FQNEAQ (reference sequence). V was clipped by 5 bases and J by 2 bases, with 4 bases between them. CDR3 nucleotides: TGTGCCAGCAGCCCCGCCTACGAGCAGTACTTC. Its protein product is CASSPAYEQYF.

The rearrangement links TRBV29-1 to TRBJ2-4; D may be TRBD1 (6 bases). The CDR3 totals 15 residues. In germline, CDR1 is SQVTM, CDR2 ANQGSEA. V gave up 1 base and J gave up 0 bases, with 10 bases separating them. This CDR3 is CSVEVLRGAKNIQYF. The CDR3 bases are TGCAGCGTTGAAGTTCTCAGGGGAGCCAAAAACATTCAGTACTTC.

This clone was found a few times. The chain joins TRBV9 to TRBJ1-5; no clear D. Germline V gives CDR1 SGDLS, CDR2 YYNGEE. The CDR3 contains 13 residues. The V end was cut by 5 bases, the J end by 2 bases, with 8 bases between. The CDR3 spells CASSRQGNQPQHF. CDR3 DNA sequence: TGTGCCAGCAGTAGGCAGGGCAATCAGCCCCAGCATTTT.

This clone showed up just a few times. This chain links TRBV7-9 with TRBJ2-2; unclear D gene. V was cut by 8 bases and J by 6 bases, with 4 bases left in between. The CDR3 is 10 amino acids. CDR1 is SEHNR and CDR2 is FQNEAQ in the germline V gene (reference sequence). As DNA, the CDR3 is TGTGCCAGCTCCCCCGGGGAGCTGTTTTTT. The encoded protein is CASSPGELFF.

The chain combines TRBV29-1 with TRBJ2-1; the D gene is possibly TRBD1 (5 bases). CDR3 length: 14 residues. The V end was cut by 6 bases, the J end by 2 bases, with 14 bases between. Germline assignment: CDR1 SQVTM and CDR2 ANQGSEA. The CDR3 protein is CSVREQSTYNEQFF. CDR3 in DNA: TGCAGCGTCAGGGAACAGTCGACCTACAATGAGCAGTTCTTC.

CDR3 sequence: CSVEAIQGFAEAFF. CDR3 sequence (DNA): TGCAGCGTTGAAGCGATACAGGGATTCGCTGAAGCTTTCTTT. The chain couples TRBV29-1 to TRBJ1-1, with D possibly being TRBD1 (6 bases). This CDR3 is built from 14 residues. Deletions cut 1 base from V and 6 bases from J, with 15 bases between. Germline CDR1 reads SQVTM; CDR2 reads ANQGSEA.

This clone was seen more than once but under ten times. The chain uses TRBV30 and TRBJ2-5, with 11 bases matching TRBD2. The germline V gene encodes CDR1 GTSNPN and CDR2 SVGIG (reference sequence). V gave up 2 bases and J gave up 4 bases; unmatched junction bases: 0. The CDR3 runs 13 residues. CDR3: CAWSLAGGETQYF. The CDR3 nucleotides are TGTGCCTGGAGTCTAGCGGGAGGAGAGACCCAGTACTTC.

The chain recombines TRBV6-6 with TRBJ2-5, with D tentatively TRBD1 or TRBD2 (6 bases each). Trimming left V 2 bases short and J 7 bases short, with 14 bases between. The CDR3 is 14 amino acids. Germline assignment: CDR1 MNHNY and CDR2 SVGAGI (reference sequence). DNA of the CDR3: TGTGCCAGCAGTTACACCGGGGGCGGCGGGACCCAGTACTTC. Protein product: CASSYTGGGGTQYF.

The V gene is TRBV7-9, the J gene TRBJ1-1; unclear D gene. V was trimmed by 5 bases and J by 0 bases, leaving 10 bases between them. CDR3 length equals 14 residues. CDR1 and CDR2 from the germline V gene are SEHNR and FQNEAQ (reference sequence). In DNA form, the CDR3 reads TGTGCCAGCAGCCCACGTGGGATGAACACTGAAGCTTTCTTT. Translated: CASSPRGMNTEAFF.